The rows below give T cell receptor beta chains drawn from one sample of a study of human T cells and chemical hapten exposure. MiXCR, run by TCRdb on the RACE reads, gives a single entry per CDR3 protein. The table shows roughly 360,000 distinct CDR3 sequences, with 4.8% occurring only once. This material consisted of whole blood, taken in connection with sensitization to the hapten diphenylcyclopropenone (DPC). These receptors all stem from a woman between 45 and 65 years old with alopecia areata. Some clones in this sample may be carry-over from other donors' samples. Each CDR3 is given without its conserved first and last residue.

TRBV6-6	TRBJ1-5	ASSLRREGNQPQH
TRBV11-2	TRBJ1-6	ASSKDYRSSPLH
TRBV6-6	TRBJ1-5	ASTYSNQPQH
TRBV6-5	TRBJ2-1	ASSPGQGYNEQF
TRBV2	TRBJ1-1	ASSQGPNTEAF
TRBV6-5	TRBJ2-3	ASSRGQGSTITDTQY
TRBV12-3/TRBV12-4	TRBJ2-7	ASTLRGVYEQY
TRBV11-2	TRBJ2-5	ASSSPLNRQGKETQY
TRBV29-1	TRBJ2-3	SVPQKPDTQY
TRBV6-5	TRBJ1-1	ASSSPSGLSNTEAF
TRBV4-3	TRBJ2-3	ASSQDLATSRGDTQY
TRBV12-3/TRBV12-4	TRBJ2-5	AQRSPDGTQY
TRBV7-2	TRBJ1-3	ASSLGQASGNTIY
TRBV7-9	TRBJ1-1	ASSFQVEGFYMNTEAF
TRBV3-1	TRBJ2-7	ASSHGGRTIYEQY
TRBV20-1	TRBJ1-1	SALTVNTEAF
TRBV10-3	TRBJ1-5	AISASGTGGSNQPQH
TRBV6-6	TRBJ1-2	ASSYMQGQDYGYT
TRBV5-5	TRBJ2-7	ASSLTVSREQY
TRBV12-3/TRBV12-4	TRBJ1-6	ASSYRRSYNSPLH
TRBV6-2/TRBV6-3	TRBJ1-5	ATADAGHSNQPQH
TRBV27	TRBJ1-6	ASRLGEYNSPLH
TRBV12-3/TRBV12-4	TRBJ1-1	ASSLGLDEAF
TRBV13	TRBJ2-1	ASSPQGSEQF
TRBV19	TRBJ2-3	ASSIGGGSPDTQY
TRBV25-1	TRBJ1-2	ASSDAGYYGYT
TRBV6-4	TRBJ2-3	ASSENSLDTQY
TRBV6-2/TRBV6-3	TRBJ1-5	ASSYHRVSNQPQH
TRBV9	TRBJ1-1	ASSGDRQEDTEAF
TRBV7-2	TRBJ2-3	ASILLDTPSTDTQY
TRBV4-1	TRBJ2-7	ASRPLGLAGDEQY
TRBV5-6	TRBJ2-3	ASSRHGSSTDTQY
TRBV10-3	TRBJ1-5	AISSDRPGDQPQH
TRBV28	TRBJ1-3	ASSFGAVSGNTIY
TRBV20-1	TRBJ1-1	STKEGPPEAF
TRBV7-9	TRBJ1-2	ASSPHTANYGYT
TRBV10-3	TRBJ2-3	AIRTTGGRDKADTQY
TRBV28	TRBJ1-2	ASSSFTGANYGYT
TRBV3-1	TRBJ1-3	ASSQAAAVNTIY
TRBV2	TRBJ2-3	ASKSTGVGDTQY
TRBV20-1	TRBJ2-1	SALLPGQGYNEQF